The clone carrying this T cell receptor beta chain was detected ten times or more. Its antigen is as yet unknown. One entry per CDR3 protein, called by TCRdb with MiXCR from the 5' RACE reads. The sample has over 25,000 distinct CDR3 sequences, 9.5% to 10% seen once. These data originate in a study of early T cells in non-severe SARS-CoV-2 infection. Overall study context: Sequenced material consisted of bulk RNA (from unsorted whole blood), and chains were unpaired. Broader study findings: Sequences matched to VDJdb favored anti-spike CD8 responses, while private and CD4 specificities were missed.

CDR3 length: 18 amino acids. In germline, CDR1 is SGHRS, CDR2 YFSETQ. Germline trimming cut 1 base from V and 1 base from J; bases unmatched to any gene: 9. V gene TRBV5-1 combines with J gene TRBJ2-7, with 12 bases matching TRBD2. This TCR was sampled from an adult who was a healthcare worker with PCR-confirmed SARS-CoV-2 infection or an uninfected control (not recorded which). Sample: whole blood. The CDR3 sequence is CASSLLTSGGLGSYEQYF. The CDR3, as DNA: TGCGCCAGCAGCTTGCTCACTAGCGGGGGGCTCGGGTCCTACGAGCAGTACTTC.